This T cell receptor (beta chain) was sequenced in a study of OX40 agonist ivuxolimab in advanced cancers. The table lists this clone with a count of one. This table comes from immunoSEQ multiplex PCR, and its TCRdb copy is limited to in-frame clones, with some not included. This table has some 97,000 clones, around 93% appearing once. From germline, CDR1 is SGHRS and CDR2 YFSETQ. The CDR3 length is 15 residues. Between the trimmed V and J ends, which lost 4 bases and 2 bases, there was a span of 14 bases. Sequencing was performed on CD4+ or CD8+ T cells sorted from blood, taken in a trial of the OX40 agonist ivuxolimab. This rearrangement joins TRBV5-1 to TRBJ2-3; weak D call: TRBD2 (6 bases). This TCR derives from an adult with an advanced solid tumor such as melanoma, head and neck, liver or kidney cancer. DNA for the CDR3: TGCGCCAGCAGCCATAGCGGATCTTACACAGATACGCAGTATTTT. Its translation: CASSHSGSYTDTQYF. Together with reference TRBV5-1 and TRBJ2-3, the CDR3 gives the full variable domain: KAGVTQTPRYLIKTRGQQVTLSCSPISGHRSVSWYQQTPGQGLQFLFEYFSETQRNKGNFPGRFSGRQFSNSRSEMNVSTLELGDSALYLCASSHSGSYTDTQYFGPGTRLTVL.